This T cell receptor beta chain was observed in a study of blood T cell repertoires in COVID-19. Across the whole study: Nucleic acid was either cDNA or gDNA, and it came from T cells, B-cell-depleted T cells, or PBMCs.

A single count supports this clone. Profiling relied on immunoSEQ multiplex PCR, and the TCRdb table lists in-frame clones only, not all of them. The table records over 80,000 clones, around 87% of them present only once. Between the trimmed V and J ends, which lost 2 bases and 2 bases, there was a span of 7 bases. This CDR3 has 13 amino acids. Germline values: CDR1 MDHEN, CDR2 SYDVKM. The chain joins TRBV28 to TRBJ2-7; D not certain. The source of this sequence is a human donor in a cohort sampled during active COVID-19. Sequencing input: peripheral blood. The chain's CDR3 is CASSLASPYEQYF. DNA of the CDR3: TGTGCCAGCAGTTTAGCGAGCCCCTACGAGCAGTACTTC. Drawing the rest from reference TRBV28 and TRBJ2-7, the complete variable domain is DVKVTQSSRYLVKRTGEKVFLECVQDMDHENMFWYRQDPGLGLRLIYFSYDVKMKEKGDIPEGYSVSREKKERFSLILESASTNQTSMYLCASSLASPYEQYFGPGTRLTVT.